A selection of T cell receptor beta chains follows, all from one sample in a study of blood T cell repertoires in COVID-19. Assay used: immunoSEQ multiplex PCR; TCRdb lists only in-frame clones, some missing. The sample has under 150,000 clones, roughly 88% seen once. The sample was peripheral blood. These receptors originate from a human donor in a cohort sampled during active COVID-19. Both conserved end residues are part of each CDR3. D genes are given only for firm matches. Clone sizes are given selectively: once, few, many, or a class where the clone is expanded.

J,D,size,V,CDR3,DNA
TRBJ1-2,NA,NA,TRBV27,CASSLSYALGGYTF,TGTGCCAGCAGTTTATCGTATGCATTGGGCGGCTACACCTTC
TRBJ2-3,TRBD2,NA,TRBV30,CAWSDVAGGGTDTQYF,TGTGCCTGGAGTGACGTAGCGGGGGGTGGCACAGATACGCAGTATTTT
TRBJ1-4,NA,few,TRBV3-1/TRBV3-2,CASSQGRQVNEKLFF,TGTGCCAGCAGCCAAGGTCGGCAGGTCAATGAAAAACTGTTTTTT
TRBJ2-7,TRBD1,NA,TRBV3-1/TRBV3-2,CASSSTGGLYF,TGTGCCAGCAGCTCAACAGGGGGCCTGTACTTC
TRBJ1-2,TRBD1,NA,TRBV4-3,CASSQEGDRGDGYTF,TGCGCCAGCAGCCAAGAAGGGGACAGGGGGGATGGCTACACCTTC
TRBJ2-1,NA,NA,TRBV4-1,CASSWTDFNEQFF,TGCGCCAGCAGCTGGACTGACTTTAATGAGCAGTTCTTC
TRBJ1-3,NA,NA,TRBV7-2,CASRPDRISGNTIYF,TGTGCCAGCAGACCGGACAGAATCTCTGGAAACACCATATATTTT
TRBJ1-1,NA,NA,TRBV5-4,CASSLDPRNTEAFF,TGTGCCAGCAGCTTGGATCCCAGGAACACTGAAGCTTTCTTT
TRBJ1-1,NA,NA,TRBV3-1/TRBV3-2,CASSRGGGTEAFF,TGTGCCAGCAGCCGAGGTGGGGGGACTGAAGCTTTCTTT
TRBJ1-4,NA,NA,TRBV6-5,CASSYAQQGPRLFF,TGTGCCAGCAGTTACGCTCAACAGGGACCTCGGCTGTTTTTT
TRBJ1-5,NA,NA,TRBV10-3,CAISESGGTNQPQHF,TGTGCCATCAGTGAATCGGGGGGCACGAATCAGCCCCAGCATTTT
TRBJ2-2,TRBD1,NA,TRBV19,CASSVPGQGYRVGELFF,TGTGCCAGTAGTGTACCGGGACAGGGTTATCGGGTCGGGGAGCTGTTTTTT
TRBJ2-5,NA,NA,TRBV5-1,CASSLLGGRHQETQYF,TGCGCCAGCAGCTTACTGGGGGGTCGTCACCAAGAGACCCAGTACTTC
TRBJ1-6,NA,few,TRBV18,CASSDNSNSPLHF,TGTGCCAGCTCAGATAACAGCAATTCACCCCTCCACTTT
TRBJ2-7,NA,NA,TRBV11-1,CASSLGISGYQIEQYF,TGTGCCAGCAGCTTAGGGATTAGCGGTTACCAAATCGAGCAGTACTTC
TRBJ2-2,NA,once,TRBV15,CATSSRVAGAGELFF,TGTGCCACCAGCAGTAGGGTAGCAGGGGCCGGGGAGCTGTTTTTT
TRBJ2-3,TRBD1,NA,TRBV19,CASSIGQGKGTDTQYF,TGTGCCAGTAGTATCGGACAGGGTAAGGGCACAGATACGCAGTATTTT
TRBJ2-3,TRBD2,NA,TRBV18,CASSVLAGTDTQYF,TGTGCCAGCTCAGTCCTAGCGGGCACAGATACGCAGTATTTT
TRBJ1-2,NA,NA,TRBV5-1,CASSPLFSRGRGYGYTF,TGCGCCAGCAGCCCCTTATTTAGTAGGGGGAGAGGCTATGGCTACACCTTC
TRBJ1-3,NA,NA,TRBV27,CASSLSPSGNTIYF,TGTGCCAGCAGTTTAAGCCCCTCTGGAAACACCATATATTTT
TRBJ2-2,TRBD2,once,TRBV24-1,CATPWTSGAQIGELFF,TGTGCCACTCCTTGGACTAGCGGGGCTCAAATCGGGGAGCTGTTTTTT
TRBJ1-2,NA,NA,TRBV7-9,CASSNPGGQGYGYTF,TGTGCCAGCAGCAACCCAGGCGGCCAGGGCTATGGCTACACCTTC
TRBJ2-7,TRBD1,NA,TRBV5-1,CASSPGTGSYEQYF,TGCGCCAGCAGCCCTGGGACAGGAAGCTACGAGCAGTACTTC
TRBJ2-7,TRBD1,NA,TRBV30,CAWSRDRAYEQYF,TGTGCCTGGAGTAGGGACAGGGCCTACGAGCAGTACTTC
TRBJ2-2,TRBD2,NA,TRBV27,CASSLGLAVNTGELFF,TGTGCCAGCAGTTTAGGACTAGCGGTTAACACCGGGGAGCTGTTTTTT